This TCR beta chain was profiled in a study of blood T cells in healthy people across ages (dated by TCRdb to 2014 to 2015). General notes on the study: In model experiments, template switching captured roughly one uniquely barcoded TCR beta cDNA molecule for every two T cells. To track age-related changes in TCR beta repertoire diversity, the study relied on deep sequencing normalized with unique cDNA molecular identifiers. Donors were grouped into four age groups: young (average about 15 years), middle-aged (39), aged (62) and long-lived (82). To avoid experimental bias, donors of different ages were randomly spread across the sequencing lanes. Using the same blood draw, the study looked at two additional independent replicas of 1 million unique cDNA reads for two donors, one aged 18 to 30 and the other aged 80 or older. Study-level results and caveats: There was a strong correlation between observed TCR beta diversity and the percentage of naive T cells measured by flow cytometry. Compared with the aged group, more naive CD4+ T cells, fewer expanded clones and increased TCR diversity were shown by the long-lived group, suggesting age selection. Observed TCR beta diversity per million T cells fell roughly linearly with age, and a significant reduction was already apparent by age about 43. Estimates of total diversity from one million sequenced T cells were regarded as lower bounds and underestimates. Because profiling used bulk unsorted PBMCs, naive and antigen-experienced compartments could not be compared conclusively. Donor CMV infection status was unknown, potentially confounding age-related changes in expanded clonotypes.

The library relied on 5' RACE. Sequencing was carried out with an Illumina HiSeq 2500. A second about 7 to 11 cycle PCR used a sample-barcoded 5' primer and a J-beta primer mix. A unique molecular identifier was introduced onto each TCR beta cDNA molecule by a template-switch 5' adaptor carrying 12 random nucleotides. Each sample yielded at least 3 million CDR3-containing paired-end reads. The Mint cDNA synthesis kit, primed by a TRBC-specific oligonucleotide, was used to synthesize first-strand cDNA from all RNA. Following uracil-DNA glycosylase treatment, all cDNA underwent a first 18-cycle PCR with the universal primers M1SS and BC2_uni_R. The published analysis was carried out like this. For normalization, 1 million high-quality reads, each with a distinct molecular identifier, were randomly selected from each sample. Instead of being binned into consensus sequences, reads that shared molecular identifiers were thrown out. MiTCR, with a Q25 quality threshold and the strictest error-elimination algorithm, was used for CDR3 identification, clonotype clustering and error correction. A nonparametric unseen species model with Euler transformation was used to estimate a lower bound on total TCR beta diversity. The raw public reads went through TCRdb reprocessing: fastp at Q25, MiXCR clone calling, in-frame beta chains kept. When rows share a CDR3 protein, they turn into one entry using the most common DNA and genes. TCRdb, not the original authors, processed these V and J calls. A total of about 1,000,000 distinct CDR3 sequences appear in this sample, 40% to 50% of them only once. Of the sample, under 20% falls within the top ten clones.

Donors were around 37 systemically healthy Caucasian individuals from Russia aged roughly 6 to 100 years. Ten milliliters of peripheral blood were drawn from each donor into EDTA-treated Vacutainer tubes. Ficoll-Paque density-gradient centrifugation was used to isolate PBMCs, with at least 6.5 million per sample. Trizol reagent was used to extract total RNA from PBMCs, with at least 5.5 micrograms per sample. Naive CD45RAhigh/CD27high T cell percentages were measured by flow cytometry on a PBMC aliquot from every donor. There are a few counts of this clonotype. The target of this receptor is not known. The record has no base qualities; no much larger clone is one base away. The sample was blood. The TCR comes from a woman aged 55-70 years in good health.

The nucleotide sequence is given as TGTGCCAGCAGCGTGGAGGACGGGACCTACGAGCAGTACTTC. This gives the protein CASSVEDGTYEQYF. Recombination linked TRBV9 to TRBJ2-7, and possibly TRBD2, on 5 matching bases. V is shortened by 2 bases, J by 2 bases, and the region joining them spans 11 bases. CDR1 SGDLS and CDR2 YYNGEE are derived from the germline V gene. Reading from cysteine to phenylalanine, the CDR3 counts 14 amino acids. This entry keeps only the CDR3 DNA: 42 bases, framed from base 1. The entire variable domain, with the stretches around the CDR3 drawn from the reference TRBV9 and TRBJ2-7 proteins, is DSGVTQTPKHLITATGQRVTLRCSPRSGDLSVYWYQQSLDQGLQFLIQYYNGEERAKGNILERFSAQQFPDLHSELNLSSLELGDSALYFCASSVEDGTYEQYFGPGTRLTVT.